The clone carrying this TCR beta chain was recorded only once. Its antigen is not known. The CDR3 length is 16 residues. The germline V and J ends were trimmed by 4 bases and 4 bases, with 17 bases remaining between them. Germline CDR1 SGHRS, CDR2 YFSETQ. The data originate from a study of T cell responses to AZD1222 COVID-19 vaccine. General study findings and limits: Regions 160-218 and 743-854 held dominance among vaccine-associated CD4 TCRs, which spanned spike. Most donors were white British, females outnumbered males, and clonal diversity was possibly underestimated. Only after the peak T cell response were repertoires sampled.

TCRdb's copy holds only in-frame clones and misses some; the assay was immunoSEQ multiplex PCR. The sample consists of 130,000 or so clones, 75% to 85% of them appearing once. The sequences come from peripheral blood, collected 28 days after the second dose of the MenACWY control vaccine. The source of this sequence is an adult who received the MenACWY meningococcal vaccine as a control. V and J are TRBV5-1 and TRBJ2-2; D might be TRBD1 (5 bases). In nucleotides, the CDR3 is TGCGCCAGCAGCCACCCTGGAAGGGGATCCACCGGGGAGCTGTTTTTT. Protein sequence: CASSHPGRGSTGELFF.